This TCR beta chain originates from a study of blood T cell repertoires in COVID-19. Study-level background: There were acute and convalescent COVID-19 samples, and they came from the United States, Italy and Spain. Nucleic acid was either cDNA or gDNA, and it came from T cells, B-cell-depleted T cells, or PBMCs.

The V segment lost 5 bases and the J segment 7 bases; nucleotides outside the gene matches: 6. CDR1 MDHEN and CDR2 SYDVKM come from the germline V gene. The CDR3 sequence is 14 residues long. The sample holds one count of this clone. As handled by the study authors: From reference gene primer amplification, estimates of nucleated cell counts were derived. Clones were read by immunoSEQ multiplex PCR, and TCRdb kept only the in-frame ones, dropping some. That table supplies the V and J calls and clone size; D and trimming were determined from the DNA. The table lists roughly 380,000 clones, roughly 85% of them singletons, with more than 3% in the top ten.

This receptor was taken from a woman aged 18-30 years with acute or convalescent COVID-19. Sequencing input: peripheral blood. The chain is built from TRBV28 and TRBJ1-4; TRBD1 matches 8 bases. The CDR3 spells CASSPTGVREKLFF. CDR3 nucleotide sequence: TGTGCCAGCAGTCCGACAGGGGTACGTGAAAAACTGTTTTTT.